One sample yielded the 8 T cell receptor beta chains listed below, sequenced in a study of blood T cell repertoires in COVID-19. TCRdb's table, derived via immunoSEQ multiplex PCR, lists solely in-frame clones and lacks some. The sample contains about 220,000 clones, around four fifths of which appear only once. The sequenced material came from peripheral blood. The receptors stem from a woman in her sixties or seventies who had recovered from COVID-19.

The V and J genes are TRBV5-4 and TRBJ1-1, with D possibly matching TRBD1 (5 bases). CDR3 size: 14 residues. Germline assignment: CDR1 SGHNT and CDR2 YYREEE (reference sequence). Trimming took off 6 bases at V and 5 bases at J, with 17 bases between the two ends. The DNA for the CDR3 is TGTGCCAGCACCCCGTTGGGGCTCGGTACTGAAGCTTTCTTT. It specifies CASTPLGLGTEAFF.

Written as DNA, the CDR3 is TGTGCCGCCCGAAAGGGACAGTCCGACTATGGCTACACCTTC. Amino acid sequence: CAARKGQSDYGYTF. The chain employs TRBV30 and TRBJ1-2; 7 nucleotides agree with TRBD1. This CDR3 is 14 amino acids long. The V segment lost 8 bases and the J segment 3 bases; nucleotides outside the gene matches: 12. Germline CDR1 GTSNPN, CDR2 SVGIG (reference sequence).

The rearrangement links TRBV6-6 to TRBJ2-1; D may be TRBD1 (6 bases). This CDR3 spans 14 amino acids. Germline V CDR1 and CDR2: MNHNY, SVGAGI (reference sequence). The ends were cut back, 10 bases at V and 0 bases at J, with 13 bases in the middle. CDR3 DNA sequence: TGTGCCACCCAACAGGGCAGCTCCTACAATGAGCAGTTCTTC. It encodes CATQQGSSYNEQFF.

Only one count was recorded for this clone. The chain couples TRBV9 to TRBJ2-5, with D tentatively TRBD1 (5 bases). The CDR3 totals 14 residues. V was trimmed by 5 bases and J by 5 bases, leaving 16 bases between them. Germline V gene lookup returns CDR1 SGDLS and CDR2 YYNGEE. In nucleotides, the CDR3 is TGTGCCAGCAGTTCCTCGTGGGGCCACGAGACCCAGTACTTC. Translating gives CASSSSWGHETQYF.

The chain joins TRBV25-1 to TRBJ1-1; D is unresolved. Trimming took 4 bases from V and 6 from J, leaving 12 bases between them. The CDR3 is 13 residues long. CDR1 is MGHDK and CDR2 is SYGVNS in the germline V gene. Here the CDR3 DNA reads TGTGCCAGCAGTGCGTCAGGTCGCGCTGAAGCTTTCTTT. It codes for CASSASGRAEAFF.

V gene TRBV7-9 combines with J gene TRBJ2-5, with 10 nucleotides matching TRBD2. V gave up 5 bases and J gave up 2 bases; unmatched junction bases: 14. This CDR3 is 18 amino acids long. The germline CDR1 and CDR2 sequences are SEHNR and FQNEAQ (reference sequence). CDR3 amino acids: CASSPGVAGGRYQETQYF. As DNA, the CDR3 is TGTGCCAGCAGCCCCGGGGTAGCGGGGGGTCGATATCAAGAGACCCAGTACTTC. Variable domain in full (rest from reference TRBV7-9 and TRBJ2-5): DTGVSQNPRHKITKRGQNVTFRCDPISEHNRLYWYRQTLGQGPEFLTYFQNEAQLEKSRLLSDRFSAERPKGSFSTLEIQRTEQGDSAMYLCASSPGVAGGRYQETQYFGPGTRLLVL.

The chain carries TRBV7-2 and TRBJ1-1; 7 bases map to TRBD1. V lost 2 bases and J lost 6; bases outside the gene matches: 9. There are 15 residues in the CDR3. Per the germline V gene, CDR1 is SGHTA and CDR2 is FQGNSA. The CDR3 spells CASSLNRLGGPEAFF. CDR3 in DNA: TGTGCCAGCAGCTTAAACAGGTTAGGGGGCCCTGAAGCTTTCTTT.

The genes are TRBV2 and TRBJ2-7; the D gene is possibly TRBD1 (6 bases). CDR1 is SNHLY and CDR2 is FYNNEI in the germline V gene. Trimming removed 5 bases at V and 3 bases at J, with 11 bases between. This CDR3 spans 13 amino acids. CDR3 bases: TGTGCCAGCAGTAATTACAGGGACTACGAGCAGTACTTC. Its translation is CASSNYRDYEQYF. The full variable domain, with the rest looked up from reference TRBV2 and TRBJ2-7, is EPEVTQTPSHQVTQMGQEVILRCVPISNHLYFYWYRQILGQKVEFLVSFYNNEISEKSEIFDDQFSVERPDGSNFTLKIRSTKLEDSAMYFCASSNYRDYEQYFGPGTRLTVT.